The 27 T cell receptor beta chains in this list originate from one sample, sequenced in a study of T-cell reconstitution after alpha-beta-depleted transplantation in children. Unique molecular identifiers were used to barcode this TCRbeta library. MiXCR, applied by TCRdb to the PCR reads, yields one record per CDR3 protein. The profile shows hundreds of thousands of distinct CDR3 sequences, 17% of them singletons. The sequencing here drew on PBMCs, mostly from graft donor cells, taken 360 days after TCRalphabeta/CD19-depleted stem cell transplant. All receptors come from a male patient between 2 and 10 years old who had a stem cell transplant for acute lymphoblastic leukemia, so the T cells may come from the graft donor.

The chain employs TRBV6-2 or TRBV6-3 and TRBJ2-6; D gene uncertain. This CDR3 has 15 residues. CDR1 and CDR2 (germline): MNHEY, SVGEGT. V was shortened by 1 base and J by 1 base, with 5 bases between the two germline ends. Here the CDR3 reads CASSYFRSGANVLTF. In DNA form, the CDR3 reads TGTGCCAGCAGTTACTTCCGTTCTGGGGCCAACGTCCTGACTTTC.

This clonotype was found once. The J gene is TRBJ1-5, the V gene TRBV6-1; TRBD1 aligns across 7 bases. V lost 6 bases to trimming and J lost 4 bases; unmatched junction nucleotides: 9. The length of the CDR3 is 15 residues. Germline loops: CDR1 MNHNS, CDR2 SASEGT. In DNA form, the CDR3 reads TGTGCCAGCAGATCAGGGGGTCCAATTAATCAGCCCCAGCATTTT. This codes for CASRSGGPINQPQHF.

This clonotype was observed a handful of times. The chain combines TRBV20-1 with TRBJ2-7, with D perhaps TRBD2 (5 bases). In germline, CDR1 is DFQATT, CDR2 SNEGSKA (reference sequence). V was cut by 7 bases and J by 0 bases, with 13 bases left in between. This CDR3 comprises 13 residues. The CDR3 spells CSGSGESSYEQYF. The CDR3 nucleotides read TGCAGTGGTAGTGGGGAGAGCTCCTACGAGCAGTACTTC.

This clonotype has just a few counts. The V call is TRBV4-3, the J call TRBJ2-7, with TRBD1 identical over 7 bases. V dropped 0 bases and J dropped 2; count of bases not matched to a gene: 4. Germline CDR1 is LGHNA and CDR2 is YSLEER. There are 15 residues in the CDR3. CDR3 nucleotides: TGCGCCAGCAGCCAAGATCAGGGGACAGCCTACGAGCAGTACTTC. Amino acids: CASSQDQGTAYEQYF.

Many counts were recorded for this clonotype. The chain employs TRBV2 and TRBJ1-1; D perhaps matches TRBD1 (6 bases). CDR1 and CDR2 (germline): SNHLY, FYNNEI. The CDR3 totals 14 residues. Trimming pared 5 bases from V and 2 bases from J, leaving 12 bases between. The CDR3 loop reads CASSLRTDNTEAFF. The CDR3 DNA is TGTGCCAGCAGTCTCCGGACAGACAACACTGAAGCTTTCTTT.

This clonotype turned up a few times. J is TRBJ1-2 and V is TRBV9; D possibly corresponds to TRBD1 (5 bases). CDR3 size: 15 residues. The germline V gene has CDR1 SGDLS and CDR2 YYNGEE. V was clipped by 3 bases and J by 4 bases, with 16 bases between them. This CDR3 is CASSARGLGIYGYTF. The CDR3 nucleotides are TGTGCCAGCAGCGCTCGGGGACTGGGCATCTATGGCTACACCTTC.

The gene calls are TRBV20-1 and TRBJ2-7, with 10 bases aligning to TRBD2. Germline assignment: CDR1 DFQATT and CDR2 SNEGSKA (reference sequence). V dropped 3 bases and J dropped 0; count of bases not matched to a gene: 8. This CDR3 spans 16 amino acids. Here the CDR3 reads CSARKRGGVSSYEQYF. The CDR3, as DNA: TGCAGTGCTAGGAAGCGGGGGGGCGTCTCCTCCTACGAGCAGTACTTC.

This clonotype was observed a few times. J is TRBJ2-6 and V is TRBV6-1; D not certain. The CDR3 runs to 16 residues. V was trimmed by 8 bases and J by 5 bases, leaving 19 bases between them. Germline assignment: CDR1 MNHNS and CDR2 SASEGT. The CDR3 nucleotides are TGTGCCAGCGGCGCGGACCGGGCCGCTAGGGCCAACGTCCTGACTTTC. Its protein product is CASGADRAARANVLTF.

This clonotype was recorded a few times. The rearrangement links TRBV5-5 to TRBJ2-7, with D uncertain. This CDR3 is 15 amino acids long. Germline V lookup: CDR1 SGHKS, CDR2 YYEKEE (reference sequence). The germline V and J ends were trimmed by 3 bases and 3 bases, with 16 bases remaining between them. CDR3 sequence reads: CASSSFDTQLYEQYF. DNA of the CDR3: TGTGCCAGCAGCTCCTTCGACACACAACTCTACGAGCAGTACTTC.

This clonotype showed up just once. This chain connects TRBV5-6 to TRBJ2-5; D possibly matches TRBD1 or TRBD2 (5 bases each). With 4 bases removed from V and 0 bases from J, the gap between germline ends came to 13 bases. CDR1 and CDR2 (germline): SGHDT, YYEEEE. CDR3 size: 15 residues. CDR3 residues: CASSLGPSYQETQYF. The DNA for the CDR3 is TGTGCCAGCAGCCTGGGACCCTCGTACCAAGAGACCCAGTACTTC. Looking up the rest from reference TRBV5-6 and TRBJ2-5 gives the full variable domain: DAGVTQSPTHLIKTRGQQVTLRCSPKSGHDTVSWYQQALGQGPQFIFQYYEEEERQRGNFPDRFSGHQFPNYSSELNVNALLLGDSALYLCASSLGPSYQETQYFGPGTRLLVL.

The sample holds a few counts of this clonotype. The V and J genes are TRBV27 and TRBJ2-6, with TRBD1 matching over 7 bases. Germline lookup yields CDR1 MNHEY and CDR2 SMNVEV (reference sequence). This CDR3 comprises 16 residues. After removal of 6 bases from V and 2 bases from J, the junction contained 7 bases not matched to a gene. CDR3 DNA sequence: TGTGCCAGCAGAAGACAGGGCAACCCTGGGGCCAACGTCCTGACTTTC. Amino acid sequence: CASRRQGNPGANVLTF.

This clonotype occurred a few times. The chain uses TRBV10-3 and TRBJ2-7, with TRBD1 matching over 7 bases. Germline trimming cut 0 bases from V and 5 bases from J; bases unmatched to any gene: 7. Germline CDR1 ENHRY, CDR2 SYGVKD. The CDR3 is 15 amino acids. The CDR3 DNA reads TGTGCCATCAGTGAGTCGAGCGGACAGGCCGACGAGCAGTACTTC. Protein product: CAISESSGQADEQYF.

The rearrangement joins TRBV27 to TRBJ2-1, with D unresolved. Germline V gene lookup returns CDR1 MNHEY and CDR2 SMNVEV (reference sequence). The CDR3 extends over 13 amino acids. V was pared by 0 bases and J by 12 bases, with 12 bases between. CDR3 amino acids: CASSLSEPARQFF. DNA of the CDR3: TGTGCCAGCAGTTTATCGGAACCCGCCAGGCAGTTCTTC.

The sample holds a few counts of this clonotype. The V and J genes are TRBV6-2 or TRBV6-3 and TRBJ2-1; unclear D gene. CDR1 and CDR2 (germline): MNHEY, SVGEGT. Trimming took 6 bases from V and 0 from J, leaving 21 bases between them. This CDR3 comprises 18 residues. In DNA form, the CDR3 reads TGTGCCAGCAGAGGTCGGCAGGAGAGATATAGCTCCTACAATGAGCAGTTCTTC. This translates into CASRGRQERYSSYNEQFF.

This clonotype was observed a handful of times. The DNA of the CDR3 is TGTGCCAGCTCACCGGAGCGGGAGTCCGATGAGCAGTTCTTC. Its translation is CASSPERESDEQFF. The chain is built from TRBV18 and TRBJ2-1, with 8 bases aligning to TRBD2. The ends lost 3 bases at V and 8 bases at J; junction bases unmatched: 6. The CDR3 extends over 14 amino acids. CDR1 and CDR2 (germline): KGHSH, LQKENI.

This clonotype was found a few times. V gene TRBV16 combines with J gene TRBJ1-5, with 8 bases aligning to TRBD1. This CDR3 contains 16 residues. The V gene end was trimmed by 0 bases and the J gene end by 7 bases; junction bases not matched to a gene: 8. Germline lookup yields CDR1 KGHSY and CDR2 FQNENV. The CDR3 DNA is TGTGCCAGCAGCCAATCACGCAGGGGGCTCGAGCAGCCCCAGCATTTT. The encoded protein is CASSQSRRGLEQPQHF.

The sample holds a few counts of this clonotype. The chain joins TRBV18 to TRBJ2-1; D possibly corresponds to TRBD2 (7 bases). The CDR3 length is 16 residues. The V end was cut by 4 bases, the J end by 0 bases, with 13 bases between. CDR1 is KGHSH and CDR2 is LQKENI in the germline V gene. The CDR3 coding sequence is TGTGCCAGCTCACTATTTGCGGGGGCCTCCTACAATGAGCAGTTCTTC. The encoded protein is CASSLFAGASYNEQFF.

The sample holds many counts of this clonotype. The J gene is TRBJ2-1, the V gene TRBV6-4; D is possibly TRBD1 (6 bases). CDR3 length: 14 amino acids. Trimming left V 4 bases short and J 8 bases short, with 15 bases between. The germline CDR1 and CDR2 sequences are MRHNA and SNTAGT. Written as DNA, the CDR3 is TGTGCCAGCAGTGGCAACTCGGCAGGGGATGAGCAGTTCTTC. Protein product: CASSGNSAGDEQFF.

This CDR3 reads CASSLDWSRDEQYF. In nucleotides, the CDR3 is TGTGCCAGCAGCTTGGATTGGTCTCGGGACGAGCAGTACTTC. This chain connects TRBV5-5 to TRBJ2-7; no clear D gene. CDR3 size: 14 residues. Germline-derived CDR1 and CDR2 are SGHKS and YYEKEE (reference sequence). The germline V and J ends were trimmed by 0 bases and 5 bases, with 12 bases remaining between them. The full variable domain, with the rest looked up from reference TRBV5-5 and TRBJ2-7, is DAGVTQSPTHLIKTRGQQVTLRCSPISGHKSVSWYQQVLGQGPQFIFQYYEKEERGRGNFPDRFSARQFPNYSSELNVNALLLGDSALYLCASSLDWSRDEQYFGPGTRLTVT.

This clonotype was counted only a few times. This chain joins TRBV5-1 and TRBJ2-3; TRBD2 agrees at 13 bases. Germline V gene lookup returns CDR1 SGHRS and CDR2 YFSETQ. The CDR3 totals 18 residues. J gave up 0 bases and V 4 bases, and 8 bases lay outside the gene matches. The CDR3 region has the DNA TGCGCCAGCAGCAGTCCCGGGACTAGCGGGACTAGCACAGATACGCAGTATTTT. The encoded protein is CASSSPGTSGTSTDTQYF.

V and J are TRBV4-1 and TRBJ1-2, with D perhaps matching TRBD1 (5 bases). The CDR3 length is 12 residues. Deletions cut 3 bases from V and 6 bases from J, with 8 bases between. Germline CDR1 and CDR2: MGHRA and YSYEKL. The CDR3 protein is CASSQGTDGYTF. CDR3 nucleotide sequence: TGCGCCAGCAGCCAGGGGACGGATGGCTACACCTTC.

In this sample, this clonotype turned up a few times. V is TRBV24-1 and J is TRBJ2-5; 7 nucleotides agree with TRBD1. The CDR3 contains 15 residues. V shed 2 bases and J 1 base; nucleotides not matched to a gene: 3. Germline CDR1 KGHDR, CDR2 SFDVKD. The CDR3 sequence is CATSDWGTAQETQYF. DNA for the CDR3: TGTGCCACCAGTGATTGGGGGACAGCCCAAGAGACCCAGTACTTC.

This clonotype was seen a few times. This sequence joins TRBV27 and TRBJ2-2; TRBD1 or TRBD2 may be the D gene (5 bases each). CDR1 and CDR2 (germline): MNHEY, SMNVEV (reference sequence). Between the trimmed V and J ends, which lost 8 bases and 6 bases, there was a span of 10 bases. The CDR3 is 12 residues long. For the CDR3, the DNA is TGTGCCAGCTGGGGGTTGGCCGGGGAGCTGTTTTTT. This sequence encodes CASWGLAGELFF.

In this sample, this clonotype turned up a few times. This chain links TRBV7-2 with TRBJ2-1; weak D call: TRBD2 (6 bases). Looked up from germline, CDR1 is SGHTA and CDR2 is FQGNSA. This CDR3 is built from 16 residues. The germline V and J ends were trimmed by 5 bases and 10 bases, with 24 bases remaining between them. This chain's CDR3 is CASSLLTIWGVWEQFF. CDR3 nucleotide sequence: TGTGCCAGCAGCCTGCTGACTATCTGGGGGGTGTGGGAGCAGTTCTTC. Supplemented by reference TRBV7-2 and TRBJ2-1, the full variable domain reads GAGVSQSPSNKVTEKGKDVELRCDPISGHTALYWYRQSLGQGLEFLIYFQGNSAPDKSGLPSDRFSAERTGGSVSTLTIQRTQQEDSAVYLCASSLLTIWGVWEQFFGPGTRLTVL.

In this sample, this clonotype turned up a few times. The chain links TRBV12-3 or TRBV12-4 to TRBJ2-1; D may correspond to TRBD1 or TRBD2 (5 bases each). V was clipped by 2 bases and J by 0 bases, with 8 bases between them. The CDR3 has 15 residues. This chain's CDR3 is CASSLRGPSYNEQFF. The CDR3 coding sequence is TGTGCCAGCAGTTTACGGGGCCCCTCCTACAATGAGCAGTTCTTC.

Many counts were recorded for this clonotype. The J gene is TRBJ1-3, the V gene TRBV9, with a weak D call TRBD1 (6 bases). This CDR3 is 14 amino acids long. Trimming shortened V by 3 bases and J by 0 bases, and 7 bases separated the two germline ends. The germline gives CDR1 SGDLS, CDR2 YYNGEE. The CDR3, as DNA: TGTGCCAGCAGCGCACAGGGCTCTGGAAACACCATATATTTT. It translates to CASSAQGSGNTIYF.

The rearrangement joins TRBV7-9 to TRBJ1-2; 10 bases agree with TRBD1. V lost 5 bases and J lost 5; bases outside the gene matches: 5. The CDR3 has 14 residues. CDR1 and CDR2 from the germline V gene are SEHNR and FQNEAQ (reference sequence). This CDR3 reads CASSAGTGVYGYTF. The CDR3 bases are TGTGCCAGCAGCGCCGGGACAGGGGTATATGGCTACACCTTC.